Shown below are 2 T cell receptor beta chains from a single sample sequenced in a study of T cell clonotyping in hematopoietic cell transplantation. Only in-frame clones appear in the TCRdb table, and some are missing; sequencing was by immunoSEQ multiplex PCR. The sample lists 8,700 or so clones, roughly 85% occurring once. Sample: PBMCs, taken 180 days after allogeneic stem cell transplant. The receptors stem from a female patient aged 30-39 years who had an allogeneic stem cell transplant, so the T cells may come from the graft donor. Some clones in this sample may be carry-over from other donors' samples.

V usage is TRBV30 and J usage is TRBJ1-2; 11 bases fit TRBD1. This CDR3 contains 15 residues. With 0 bases clipped from V and 4 bases from J, the junction kept 4 bases outside the gene matches. Per the germline V gene, CDR1 is GTSNPN and CDR2 is SVGIG (reference sequence). The DNA of the CDR3 is TGTGCCTGGAGTGTACCAGGACAGGGGGCCTATGGCTACACCTTC. Its protein product is CAWSVPGQGAYGYTF.

The chain uses TRBV27 and TRBJ1-2; D may be TRBD1 (5 bases). Germline assignment: CDR1 MNHEY and CDR2 SMNVEV (reference sequence). V lost 2 bases and J lost 6, with 7 bases in between. The CDR3 totals 12 residues. The DNA of the CDR3 is TGTGCCAGCAGTTTACAGGGCCATGGCTACACCTTC. It translates to CASSLQGHGYTF.